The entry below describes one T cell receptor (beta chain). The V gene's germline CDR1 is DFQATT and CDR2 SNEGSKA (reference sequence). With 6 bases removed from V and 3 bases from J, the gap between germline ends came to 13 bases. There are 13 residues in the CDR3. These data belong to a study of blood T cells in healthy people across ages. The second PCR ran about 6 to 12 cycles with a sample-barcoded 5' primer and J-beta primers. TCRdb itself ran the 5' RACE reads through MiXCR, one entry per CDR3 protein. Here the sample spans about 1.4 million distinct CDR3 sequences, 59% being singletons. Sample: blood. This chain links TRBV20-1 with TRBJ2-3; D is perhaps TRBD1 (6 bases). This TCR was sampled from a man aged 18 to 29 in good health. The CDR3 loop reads CSAQQGWTDTQYF. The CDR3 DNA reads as TGCAGTGCGCAACAGGGTTGGACAGATACGCAGTATTTT.